This entry concerns a single TCR beta chain. The trim removed 1 base at V and 6 bases at J, leaving 4 bases unmatched. The CDR3 is made up of 15 amino acids. The germline V gene encodes CDR1 SGHRS and CDR2 YFSETQ. Using immunoSEQ multiplex PCR, the repertoire was profiled, and TCRdb retains in-frame clones only, with some absent. The data contain 65,000 to 75,000 clones, 75% of them seen just once; the ten biggest clones take up around 21%. These data come from a study of blood T cell repertoires in COVID-19. Overall study: PBMCs, B-cell-depleted T cells, or T cells were the source of the cDNA or gDNA that made up the material.

The chain uses TRBV5-1 and TRBJ2-1, with 10 bases fitting TRBD2. Sequencing was performed on peripheral blood. The TCR was taken from a man aged 65-85 years with acute or convalescent COVID-19. DNA for the CDR3: TGCGCCAGCAGCTTGTGGAGCGGGGGGGGCAATGAGCAGTTCTTC. It specifies CASSLWSGGGNEQFF.